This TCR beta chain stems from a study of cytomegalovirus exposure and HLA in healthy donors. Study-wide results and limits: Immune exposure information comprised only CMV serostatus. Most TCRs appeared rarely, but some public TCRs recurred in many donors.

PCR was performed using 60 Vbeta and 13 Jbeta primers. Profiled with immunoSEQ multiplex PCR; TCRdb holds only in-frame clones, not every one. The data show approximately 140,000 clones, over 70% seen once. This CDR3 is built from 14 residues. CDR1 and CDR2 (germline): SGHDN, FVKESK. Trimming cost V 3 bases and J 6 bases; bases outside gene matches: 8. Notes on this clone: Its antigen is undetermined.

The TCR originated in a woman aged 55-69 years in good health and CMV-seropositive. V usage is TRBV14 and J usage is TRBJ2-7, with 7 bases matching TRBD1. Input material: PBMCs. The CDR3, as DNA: TGTGCCAGCAGCCATTACGACAGGGACGGCGAGCAGTACTTC. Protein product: CASSHYDRDGEQYF.